A selection of T cell receptor beta chains follows, all from one sample in a study of T cell changes during pregnancy in multiple sclerosis. Produced via immunoSEQ multiplex PCR; TCRdb's table is partial and in-frame only. The sample has 70,000 to 100,000 clones, 80% to 95% seen once. The specimen was peripheral blood, collected in the third trimester of pregnancy. These receptor sequences come from a female donor in good health, enrolled as a control in a pregnancy study. The CDR3 runs from the conserved cysteine through the conserved F or W. Each record gives: V gene, J gene, D gene, clone size, CDR3 protein, CDR3 DNA. A D gene is named only where the DNA matches it firmly. Not all rows give a size; the values are once, few, many and, for expanded clones, a class.

TRBV5-1	TRBJ2-2	TRBD2	NA	CASSLEGSGRVRTGELFF	TGCGCCAGCAGCTTGGAAGGTAGCGGGAGGGTGAGGACCGGGGAGCTGTTTTTT
TRBV6-1	TRBJ1-1	NA	NA	CASSAVAPTAEAFF	TGTGCCAGCAGTGCCGTAGCCCCGACGGCTGAAGCTTTCTTT
TRBV7-2	TRBJ2-3	NA	NA	CASSLVPGTDTQYF	TGTGCCAGCAGCTTAGTCCCAGGGACAGATACGCAGTATTTT
TRBV2	TRBJ1-1	NA	NA	CASSDPDRPLF	TGTGCCAGCAGTGATCCCGACAGGCCCCTTTTT
TRBV6-5	TRBJ1-1	NA	NA	CASSYLISGLNTEAFF	TGTGCCAGCAGTTACTTAATATCGGGACTAAACACTGAAGCTTTCTTT
TRBV5-1	TRBJ2-5	TRBD1	NA	CASSFRQGWETQYF	TGCGCCAGCAGCTTCAGACAGGGGTGGGAGACCCAGTACTTC
TRBV4-1	TRBJ1-5	TRBD1	NA	CASSQTGNQPQHF	TGCGCCAGCAGCCAGACAGGGAATCAGCCCCAGCATTTT
TRBV5-6	TRBJ2-7	TRBD2	NA	CASSLYGSGASYEQYF	TGTGCCAGCAGCTTGTATGGTAGCGGGGCTTCCTACGAGCAGTACTTC
TRBV6-1	TRBJ1-5	TRBD1	once	CASAEYQGANQPQHF	TGTGCCAGCGCAGAATACCAGGGGGCCAATCAGCCCCAGCATTTT
TRBV5-6	TRBJ2-3	NA	once	CASSLVRSTDTQYF	TGTGCCAGCAGCTTGGTCAGGAGCACAGATACGCAGTATTTT
TRBV29-1	TRBJ2-7	NA	once	CSVRGTLALPYEQYF	TGCAGCGTTCGAGGAACGCTAGCGCTACCCTACGAGCAGTACTTC
TRBV4-1	TRBJ2-1	TRBD2	NA	CASSRTSGNYNEQFF	TGCGCCAGCAGCCGAACTAGCGGGAACTACAATGAGCAGTTCTTC
TRBV2	TRBJ2-1	NA	NA	CASSSRGSNNEQFF	TGTGCCAGCAGTTCCCGGGGAAGTAACAATGAGCAGTTCTTC
TRBV30	TRBJ1-5	TRBD1	NA	CAWSADRANQPQHF	TGTGCCTGGAGTGCCGACAGGGCCAATCAGCCCCAGCATTTT
TRBV25-1	TRBJ2-1	TRBD2	NA	CASSETSGRAAEQFF	TGTGCCAGCAGTGAGACTAGCGGGAGGGCCGCTGAGCAGTTCTTC
TRBV28	TRBJ2-7	TRBD1	NA	CAISTIKDRAHEQYF	TGTGCCATCTCGACTATTAAGGACAGGGCCCACGAGCAGTACTTC
TRBV4-1	TRBJ1-2	TRBD1	NA	CASSLRGTGVDGYTF	TGCGCCAGCAGCCTCCGTGGGACAGGGGTGGACGGCTACACCTTC
TRBV27	TRBJ2-5	TRBD2	NA	CASSWPGTSGREETQYF	TGTGCCAGCAGTTGGCCAGGGACTAGCGGGAGGGAAGAGACCCAGTACTTC
TRBV10-2	TRBJ1-5	TRBD1	NA	CASSEQGYNQPQHF	TGCGCCAGCAGTGAACAGGGGTACAATCAGCCCCAGCATTTT
TRBV9	TRBJ2-1	NA	NA	CASSSGSLNNEQFF	TGTGCCAGCAGCTCAGGATCCCTTAACAATGAGCAGTTCTTC
TRBV28	TRBJ1-1	NA	NA	CASSSPQMNTEAFF	TGTGCCAGCAGTTCCCCTCAGATGAACACTGAAGCTTTCTTT
TRBV18	TRBJ2-1	TRBD2	NA	CASSPPSSGRYAFF	TGTGCCAGCTCACCACCGTCTAGCGGGAGGTACGCGTTCTTC
TRBV28	TRBJ2-7	NA	NA	CASSPLGTLDSYEQYF	TGTGCCAGCAGTCCCCTCGGGACTCTAGACTCCTACGAGCAGTACTTC
TRBV2	TRBJ2-7	NA	NA	CASSAGGGAVIGRLGEQYF	TGTGCCAGCAGTGCCGGAGGGGGGGCCGTTATAGGGCGGTTGGGGGAGCAGTACTTC
TRBV28	TRBJ2-7	TRBD2	once	CASSSTGWGGSPSYEQYF	TGTGCCAGCAGTTCTACCGGGTGGGGCGGGAGTCCATCCTACGAGCAGTACTTC
TRBV18	TRBJ1-1	NA	once	CASSPERGTEAFF	TGTGCCAGCTCACCAGAGCGGGGCACTGAAGCTTTCTTT
TRBV7-9	TRBJ2-5	TRBD1	NA	CASSQTGGGETQYF	TGTGCCAGCAGCCAAACAGGGGGCGGTGAGACCCAGTACTTC
TRBV6-1	TRBJ2-3	TRBD1	NA	CASIQGAEADTQYF	TGTGCCAGCATTCAGGGGGCGGAGGCAGATACGCAGTATTTT
TRBV9	TRBJ2-5	TRBD2	NA	CASSSTGGEETQYF	TGTGCCAGCAGCTCTACTGGGGGGGAAGAGACCCAGTACTTC
TRBV28	TRBJ2-7	NA	NA	CASSFSYEGFSYEQYF	TGTGCCAGCAGTTTTTCGTATGAGGGTTTCTCCTACGAGCAGTACTTC
TRBV27	TRBJ2-5	TRBD2	NA	CAAAWEGSKTQYF	TGTGCCGCAGCCTGGGAGGGCTCGAAGACCCAGTACTTC
TRBV30	TRBJ1-5	TRBD1	once	CAWSPGTVDLPQHF	TGTGCCTGGAGCCCCGGGACAGTTGATCTGCCCCAGCATTTT
TRBV27	TRBJ1-4	NA	NA	CASSGLFGVWEKLFF	TGTGCCAGCTCGGGTTTATTCGGGGTTTGGGAAAAACTGTTTTTT
TRBV5-6	TRBJ2-7	NA	NA	CASSLPASYEQYF	TGTGCCAGCAGCTTGCCAGCGTCCTACGAGCAGTACTTC
TRBV4-1	TRBJ2-2	TRBD1	NA	CASSQGPGGLRNTGELFF	TGCGCCAGCAGCCAAGGGCCAGGGGGCTTAAGGAACACCGGGGAGCTGTTTTTT
TRBV27	TRBJ1-2	NA	NA	CASSSKTGSPYGYTF	TGTGCCAGCAGTTCAAAGACAGGCTCACCTTATGGCTACACCTTC
TRBV27	TRBJ2-5	TRBD1	NA	CASSSQGAYLTQYF	TGTGCCAGCAGTTCACAGGGGGCGTATTTGACCCAGTACTTC
TRBV18	TRBJ1-5	NA	NA	CASSPVAAGNQPQHF	TGTGCCAGCTCACCAGTGGCGGCGGGGAATCAGCCCCAGCATTTT
TRBV7-9	TRBJ2-1	TRBD2	NA	CASSLGTSGPFVHDNEQFF	TGTGCCAGCAGCTTAGGGACTAGCGGACCATTCGTTCACGACAATGAGCAGTTCTTC
TRBV5-1	TRBJ2-7	TRBD2	NA	CASSWGAGGSYEQYF	TGCGCCAGCAGCTGGGGGGCGGGAGGGAGCTACGAGCAGTACTTC
TRBV28	TRBJ2-3	TRBD1	NA	CASSLLGTGGSDTQYF	TGTGCCAGCAGTTTATTGGGGACAGGGGGTTCAGATACGCAGTATTTT
TRBV2	TRBJ2-7	NA	NA	CASSGLAGRGEQYF	TGTGCCAGCAGTGGATTAGCGGGCAGGGGCGAGCAGTACTTC
TRBV13	TRBJ2-5	NA	NA	CASSLVKGPSEETQYF	TGTGCCAGCAGCTTAGTAAAGGGGCCGAGTGAAGAGACCCAGTACTTC
TRBV29-1	TRBJ2-7	TRBD2	NA	CSVEAGGYEQYF	TGCAGCGTTGAAGCGGGAGGCTACGAGCAGTACTTC
TRBV25-1	TRBJ2-7	NA	NA	CASSEAGGSAEQYF	TGTGCCAGCAGTGAGGCTGGCGGATCTGCCGAGCAGTACTTC
TRBV19	TRBJ2-2	TRBD1	NA	CASLPGTGGTGELFF	TGTGCCAGTCTACCCGGGACAGGGGGTACCGGGGAGCTGTTTTTT
TRBV6-6	TRBJ2-7	NA	NA	CASSPAPGGHEQYF	TGTGCCAGCAGTCCGGCTCCGGGTGGCCACGAGCAGTACTTC
TRBV5-4	TRBJ1-2	NA	NA	CASSFSASQGYGYTF	TGTGCCAGCAGCTTTTCGGCGTCCCAGGGTTATGGCTACACCTTC
TRBV6-4	TRBJ2-2	NA	NA	CASSDSSTGELFF	TGTGCCAGCAGTGACTCTAGCACCGGGGAGCTGTTTTTT
TRBV2	TRBJ2-1	TRBD2	once	CASSASSGRMSEQFF	TGTGCCAGCAGTGCTTCTAGCGGGAGGATGAGTGAGCAGTTCTTC
TRBV6-5	TRBJ2-7	NA	NA	CASTQGTEQYF	TGTGCCAGCACTCAGGGTACCGAGCAGTACTTC